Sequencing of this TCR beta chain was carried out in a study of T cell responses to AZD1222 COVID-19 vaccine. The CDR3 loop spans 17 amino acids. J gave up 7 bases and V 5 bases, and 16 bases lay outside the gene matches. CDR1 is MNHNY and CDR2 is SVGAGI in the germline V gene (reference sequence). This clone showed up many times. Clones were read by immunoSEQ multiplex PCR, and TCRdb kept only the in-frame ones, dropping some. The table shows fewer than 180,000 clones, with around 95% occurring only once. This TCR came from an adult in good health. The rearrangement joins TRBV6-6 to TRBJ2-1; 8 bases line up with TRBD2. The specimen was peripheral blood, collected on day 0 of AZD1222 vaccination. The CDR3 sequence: CASSPDVAGPEGNEQFF. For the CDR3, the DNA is TGTGCCAGCAGTCCCGACGTAGCGGGACCCGAGGGGAATGAGCAGTTCTTC.